This TCR beta chain is from a study of metastatic and nonmetastatic thyroid tumors. Study context: Malignant and benign thyroid patients had repertoires compared in peripheral blood and tumor or nodule tissue.

In regard to this clone: The target antigen is unknown.

There are 16 residues in the CDR3. V lost 6 bases, J lost 6 bases, and 21 bases lay in between. CDR1 MNHNS and CDR2 SASEGT come from the germline V gene. From the PCR reads, TCRdb re-called clones with MiXCR. The table records 30,000 to 40,000 clones, around a fifth of them present only once. Broader study findings: In blood and tumor, TCR beta diversity was reportedly significantly higher in malignant thyroid tumors than in benign nodules.

Before thyroid surgery, none of the patients had received any treatment. Sequenced: blood. The receptor comes from a female donor with papillary thyroid cancer or a benign thyroid nodule (not recorded which). Some clones in this sample may be carry-over from other donors' samples. This chain links TRBV6-1 with TRBJ2-1, with D perhaps matching TRBD2 (6 bases). CDR3 amino acids: CASRRYRELRGNEQFF. The DNA of the CDR3 is TGTGCCAGCAGAAGATATCGGGAGTTGCGGGGCAATGAGCAGTTCTTC.